This is a list of T cell receptor beta chains from one sample in a study of blood T cell repertoires in COVID-19. Sequencing was performed with immunoSEQ multiplex PCR; in TCRdb, only in-frame clones are kept and a portion is missing. The table shows some 150,000 clones, with around 87% occurring only once. Sequenced: peripheral blood. Receptor source: a woman between 45 and 60 years old with active or convalescent COVID-19. CDR3s include the opening cysteine and the closing phenylalanine or tryptophan. D genes are given only for firm matches. Rows give clone size only sometimes, using once, few, many, or a class for an expanded clone.

>TRBD2|-|TRBJ2-7|TRBV7-9
TGTGCCAGCAGCCAGTCGGGAGGATCCTACGAGCAGTACTTC
CASSQSGGSYEQYF
>-|-|TRBJ1-1|TRBV7-2
TGTGCCAGCAGCTTTTCAGGGGCCGGGCCCGGGGACACTGAAGCTTTCTTT
CASSFSGAGPGDTEAFF
>TRBD1|-|TRBJ1-1|TRBV20-1
TGCAGTGCTAGAGATAACAGGGGAGCTTTCTTT
CSARDNRGAFF
>TRBD1|-|TRBJ1-6|TRBV2
TGTGCCAGCAGCCGGGACAGGGAGGGTTGGAATTCACCCCTCCACTTT
CASSRDREGWNSPLHF
>-|-|TRBJ1-2|TRBV5-1
TGCGCCAGCAAACGTCCGACAGACTATGGCTACACCTTC
CASKRPTDYGYTF
>TRBD1|-|TRBJ2-3|TRBV7-3
TGTGCCAGCAGCTTAAACCACCCAGGGGGTACGCAGTATTTT
CASSLNHPGGTQYF
>TRBD1|once|TRBJ2-6|TRBV7-3
TGTGCCAGCAGCTCTGGGACAGCTGGGGCCAACGTCCTGACTTTC
CASSSGTAGANVLTF
>-|-|TRBJ1-1|TRBV9
TGTGCCAGCAGCGTAGGGGCAGGGCCCTTTGGCACTGAAGCTTTCTTT
CASSVGAGPFGTEAFF
>TRBD1|-|TRBJ1-2|TRBV12-5
TGTGCTAGTGGTTTGCCCCCGGGACAGGGGAACTATGGCTACACCTTC
CASGLPPGQGNYGYTF
>-|-|TRBJ1-1|TRBV2
TGTGCCAGCAGTGAGGGCTTCAACACTGAAGCTTTCTTT
CASSEGFNTEAFF
>-|-|TRBJ2-2|TRBV7-6
TGTGCCAGCAGCACCGACAGGGAGGTCGGGGAGCTGTTTTTT
CASSTDREVGELFF
>TRBD1|-|TRBJ2-7|TRBV27
TGTGCCAGCAGTTTAGGGACAGGGGTGAGCGAGCAGTACTTC
CASSLGTGVSEQYF
>TRBD1|few|TRBJ1-4|TRBV6-5
TGTGCCAGCAGCCTGTCCAGGGGGGACGAAAAACTGTTTTTT
CASSLSRGDEKLFF
>TRBD1|-|TRBJ1-2|TRBV11-1
TGTGCCAGCAGCCAGGGACAGGTCTATGGCTACACCTTC
CASSQGQVYGYTF
>TRBD2|-|TRBJ2-5|TRBV5-1
TGCGCCAGCTCGGGACTAGCGGGGGTAGGAGAGACCCAGTACTTC
CASSGLAGVGETQYF
>TRBD2|few|TRBJ2-7|TRBV7-2
TGTGCCAGCAGCGTCTGGACCGGGGGGACTTCCTACGAGCAGTACTTC
CASSVWTGGTSYEQYF
>TRBD1|-|TRBJ1-1|TRBV4-3
TGCGCCAGCAGCCCCTACCTTCCGACAGGGACGGGGGGGACTGAAGCTTTCTTT
CASSPYLPTGTGGTEAFF
>TRBD1|-|TRBJ1-6|TRBV18
TGTGCCAGCTCACCAAGGACAGGGGGCGCGAAGTCTAATTCACCCCTCCACTTT
CASSPRTGGAKSNSPLHF
>TRBD2|-|TRBJ2-4|TRBV5-5
TGTGCCAGCAGCTTGGAAATTCCCCAATTCGGGACTAGGCCGAACTTC
CASSLEIPQFGTRPNF
>TRBD2|-|TRBJ2-5|TRBV24-1
TGTGCCACCAGTGATTTGGCTAGCGGGAAAGAGACCCAGTACTTC
CATSDLASGKETQYF
>-|-|TRBJ1-2|TRBV7-3
TGTGCCAGCAGCTTTTTTCCCGCAGGAAACTATGGCTACACCTTC
CASSFFPAGNYGYTF
>TRBD1|-|TRBJ2-5|TRBV5-4
TGTGCCAGCAGCTGGGACAGGGGAATGCAAGAGACCCAGTACTTC
CASSWDRGMQETQYF
>TRBD1|-|TRBJ1-1|TRBV27
TGTGCCAGCAGTTTGTTACAGGGGGCGGGCACTGAAGCTTTCTTT
CASSLLQGAGTEAFF
>-|-|TRBJ1-5|TRBV4-1
TGCGCCAGCAGCCCGTCTCTTTATCAGCCCCAGCATTTT
CASSPSLYQPQHF
>TRBD1|-|TRBJ1-1|TRBV2
TGTGCCAGCATGGGGGACAGGGACACTGAAGCTTTCTTT
CASMGDRDTEAFF
>-|-|TRBJ2-7|TRBV7-2
TGTGCCAGCAGCATCTACAGGAGCTCCTACGAGCAGTACTTC
CASSIYRSSYEQYF
>TRBD2|-|TRBJ2-7|TRBV12-5
TGTGCTAGTGGTTCCCTCTCTAGCGGTCCATACGAGCAGTACTTC
CASGSLSSGPYEQYF
>-|-|TRBJ1-1|TRBV6-5
TGTGCCAGCAGTCAGGCCCGAATGAACACTGAAGCTTTCTTT
CASSQARMNTEAFF
>-|-|TRBJ2-1|TRBV7-8
TGTGCCAGCAGCTTACTAGGGGTCTACAATGAGCAGTTCTTC
CASSLLGVYNEQFF
>TRBD2|-|TRBJ2-1|TRBV4-1
TGCGCCAGCAGCCCAGCGGGAGGGAATGAGCAGTTCTTC
CASSPAGGNEQFF
>-|-|TRBJ1-3|TRBV4-1
TGCGCCAGCAGCCAAGAAAGCGGGGGCTCTGGAAACACCATATATTTT
CASSQESGGSGNTIYF
>-|-|TRBJ1-4|TRBV4-1
TGCGCCAGCAGCCAAGAACAGGACCTACAGAAACTGTTTTTT
CASSQEQDLQKLFF
>TRBD1|-|TRBJ2-7|TRBV28
TGTGCCAGCAGTTCGTTTTATTCAGGGGGCTCCTACGAGCAGTACTTC
CASSSFYSGGSYEQYF
>-|-|TRBJ2-1|TRBV4-1
TGCGCCAGCAGCCAAGACAGGGGACCAGTAAGAGAGCAGTTCTTC
CASSQDRGPVREQFF
>-|-|TRBJ1-4|TRBV18
TGTGCCAGCTCACCTTTAGGCAGGGGCGATGAAAAACTGTTTTTT
CASSPLGRGDEKLFF
>-|-|TRBJ2-1|TRBV5-1
TGCGCCAGCAGCTTGGAGGGGAACCCCTACAATGAGCAGTTCTTC
CASSLEGNPYNEQFF
>TRBD1|-|TRBJ1-1|TRBV7-2
TGTGCCAGCAGCGAGACAGGGTTCAACACTGAAGCTTTCTTT
CASSETGFNTEAFF
>TRBD2|-|TRBJ2-5|TRBV5-1
TGCGCCAGCAGCTACACCGGACTAGCGGGGCAAGAGACCCAGTACTTC
CASSYTGLAGQETQYF
>-|-|TRBJ1-5|TRBV19
TGTGCCAGTAGGACATCCGGGGGGAGCAATCAGCCCCAGCATTTT
CASRTSGGSNQPQHF
>-|-|TRBJ1-1|TRBV6-2/TRBV6-3
TGTGCCAGCAGTTATAACAGGGCCGCAAACACTGAAGCTTTCTTT
CASSYNRAANTEAFF
>-|-|TRBJ2-3|TRBV10-3
TGTGCCATCAGTGGCCATAGGGGGGGAGGTCCAGATACGCAGTATTTT
CAISGHRGGGPDTQYF
>TRBD1|-|TRBJ1-1|TRBV5-1
TGCGCCAGCAGCCTGTCGGGACAGCCGAACACTGAAGCTTTCTTT
CASSLSGQPNTEAFF